The clone carrying this TCR beta chain was picked up one time. The data stem from a study of blood T cell repertoires in COVID-19. In the study overall: Whether acute or convalescent, the COVID-19 samples came from the United States, Italy and Spain.

The V gene's germline CDR1 is SGHAT and CDR2 FQNNGV. This CDR3 comprises 15 residues. Losses at the gene ends were 1 base for V and 4 bases for J; bases not matched to a gene: 4. Authors' methods: Counts of nucleated cells, estimated from reference gene primer amplification, were obtained. Sequenced by immunoSEQ multiplex PCR; TCRdb stores in-frame clones only, minus some. V, J and clone size reflect that table, while D and trimming were determined from the DNA. The sample holds around 290,000 clones; roughly nine tenths are singletons and the top ten take less than 3%. Self-reported history from a screening survey and questionnaire set each donor's cohort. Recovery meant two consecutive negative NP/OP PCR tests, professional clearance, or resolved symptoms.

Specimen: PBMCs or T cells enriched from blood (not recorded which). The chain is built from TRBV11-2 and TRBJ2-1; 7 nucleotides agree with TRBD2. This TCR derives from a young woman who had recovered from COVID-19. The CDR3 DNA sequence: TGTGCCAGCAGCTTAGGGCTCGGGGGGTACAATGAGCAGTTCTTC. Amino acids: CASSLGLGGYNEQFF.